This TCR beta chain was recorded in a study of T cells after yellow fever vaccination (dated by TCRdb to about 2019). Concerning the study at large: The SMART-Seq v4 Ultra Low Input RNA kit was used to prepare libraries from fractions with low cell numbers. Blood was collected at multiple timepoints before and after primary and secondary immunization, and bulk PBMC replicates and cell subsets were isolated. Two healthy male donors made up the cohort, one aged 18 to 29 years and the other aged 30 to 40 years. To follow T-cell clones before and after primary and booster YFV17D yellow fever vaccination, bulk TCR alpha and beta repertoires were sequenced over time. What the research found in general, with its limitations: A small share of clonotypes occurred in both CD4 and CD8 compartments, likely arising from convergent recombination. FACS-sorted repertoires could contain abundant contaminating clonotypes from the bulk population, so computational filtering was required. After the booster, most of the clones that had expanded following primary vaccination were detected again (96% of CD4 and more than 85% of CD8), which suggests that memory was broadly maintained. Compared with the primary T-cell response, the secondary T-cell response was weaker but faster, peaking on day 5 rather than day 15. The study included only two donors, which limits how far the findings can be generalized.

At the junction V is shortened by 6 bases and J by 10 bases, with 16 bases in between. From the cysteine up to the phenylalanine, the CDR3 has a length of 14 residues. CDR3 DNA is the only sequence kept; it has 42 bases, read in frame from the first base. The germline V gene yields SGHTA for CDR1 and FQGNSA for CDR2. This clonotype occurred many times. Its antigen remains undetermined. The record has no base qualities; no much larger clone is one base away. TCR cDNA was synthesized by 5'RACE template switching, through which a universal primer site and unique molecular identifiers were introduced. cDNA synthesis was primed from both the TCR alpha and TCR beta constant segments. Library amplification used two PCR steps, and the second PCR step added sample barcodes and sequencing adapters. Sequencing of libraries was performed on Illumina HiSeq 2500 (2x100 bp) or NovaSeq (2x150 bp). From the authors' description of their analysis: Demultiplexing of reads and collapsing into UMI consensus sequences were performed with MIGEC, and V(D)J alignment was carried out with MiXCR. Using edgeR on replicate PBMC samples, clonotypes were called vaccine-responding if FDR was below 0.01 and the log2 fold change was above 5 up to day 15. Bulk clonotypes were assigned CD4 or CD8 identity according to which sequenced CD4 or CD8 repertoire held them at higher abundance. Clones were called with MiXCR by TCRdb after fastp trimmed the public reads at Q25, and only in-frame beta chains were retained. Each record represents a unique CDR3 protein, reported with the most common genes and DNA among its rows. TCRdb's processing, not the study's, gives the V and J calls here. The sample profile shows around 72,000 distinct CDR3 sequences; 7.3% of them were found once. The top ten clones comprise approximately 30% of the sample.

The treatment or condition label corresponds to: live attenuated yellow fever vaccine strain. A standard Ficoll-Paque protocol was used to isolate PBMCs from peripheral blood. Dynabeads CD4 and CD8 positive selection kits were used to isolate CD4 and CD8 T-cell fractions. TriZol was used to extract RNA from bulk PBMCs, CD4 and CD8 fractions, and dextramer-positive and dextramer-negative fractions. The chain is encoded by TRBV7-2 joined to TRBJ1-6; TRBD1 could be the D gene, as 5 bases match. The source is a man between 18 and 35 years old who received the YFV17D yellow fever vaccine. This sample comprised CD8+ T cells sorted from PBMCs, obtained 10 days after the first yellow fever vaccination. The DNA reads as follows: TGTGCCAGCAGTTACGGGCAGGGCGGCTCACCCCTCCACTTT. Translated, this gives CASSYGQGGSPLHF.